The following is a T cell receptor beta chain sequence with its context. The antigen this receptor binds is unknown. No much larger clone exists at a distance of one base, and base qualities are not known. Reading the label with the study, this specimen's time point is: baseline, week 1 (first vaccination visit). Per the publication, the treatment or condition label means: pre-vaccination baseline after standard-of-care therapy. Newly diagnosed WHO grade 3 or 4 IDH1-mutant astrocytomas showing loss of nuclear ATRX were present in the donors. The samples were drawn from NOA16, a multicentre, single-arm, open-label phase I trial in Germany that tested a mutant IDH1 peptide vaccine in humans for the first time. For immunogenicity testing, the blood drawn at visit V03 was used as the baseline sample. The DNeasy Blood and Tissue Kit was used to extract genomic DNA from EDTA blood for TCRB sequencing. CDR1 and CDR2, looked up from the germline V gene, are MDHEN and SYDVKM. The CDR3 measures 12 amino acids from cysteine to phenylalanine. Just the 36-base CDR3 DNA is kept, in frame starting at base 1. Trimming at the junction amounts to 3 bases on V and 6 bases on J, and the germline ends lie 7 bases apart.

Library prep was done by the immunoSEQ multiplex PCR assay. Following the manufacturer's protocol, the hsTCRB Kit was used to amplify rearranged TCR beta chain sequences. TCRB libraries were sequenced on an Illumina MiSeq. Turning to the authors' computational methods: The proprietary platform of the kit vendor was used for demultiplexing, trimming and gene mapping. This is the immuneACCESS table as TCRdb keeps it, with only in-frame sequences that have V and J called. A part of the clones is gone; compared with another copy, unresolved V genes explain less than half, and the rest is unexplained. That table gives V, J and clone size, and the DNA gave D and trimming. The table for this sample lists about 30,000 clones; 82% of them were counted only once. The top ten hold under 25% of the sample. The data belong to a study of a mutant IDH1 vaccine in newly diagnosed glioma (dated by TCRdb to the early 2020s). As for the study more broadly: The approximately 29 treated patients were around 62% male and roughly 38% female, with a mean age of around 40 years. Prior to enrollment, patients had been given standard therapy consisting of radiotherapy alone, temozolomide alone, or radiochemotherapy with temozolomide, with the combination given to most patients. Peripheral blood samples were drawn at six visits, namely V03 (baseline), V05, V07, V10, V12 and V13. Longitudinal TCRB deep sequencing was done for 25 to 30 treated patients, wherever samples were available for exploratory analyses.

Results the study describes overall, beyond this receptor: The authors noted that analyses of patient blood samples could not be reproduced because of sample limitations. Selection of PBMC samples for TCRB deep sequencing was based on availability. Pseudoprogression appeared unrelated to alterations in the top peripheral T cell clonotypes detected by TCRB sequencing. Immune responses induced by the vaccine were seen in approximately 93% of patients across multiple MHC alleles.

This TCR derives from a man aged 30 to 39 with glioma. The specimen was PBMCs, collected from a glioma patient treated with radiotherapy, temozolomide or both. The receptor chain draws on TRBV28 and TRBJ2-3, with TRBD2 tentatively as D gene (6 bases match). The sequenced DNA is TGTGCCAGCAGTTTGGCGGGGGATACGCAGTATTTT. This gives the protein CASSLAGDTQYF.